The 18 T cell receptor beta chains below come from one sample, sequenced in a study of human CD8 memory T cell subsets. The study classified TPEX cells as CCR7+ PD-1+ TIGIT+ early memory CD8+ T cells bearing exhausted-like traits. UMI-labeled 5' RACE was the method by which TCR beta libraries were made. TCRdb reanalyzed the 5' RACE reads and collapses them to one entry per CDR3 protein, without DNA. The sample has roughly 10,000 distinct CDR3 sequences, and its top ten clones hold around 20%. The sequenced material came from CD8+ T cells from PBMCs. These receptors all come from a human donor in good health.

The chain employs TRBV5-1 and TRBJ2-1; with no DNA, the TCRdb D assignment of TRBD1 cannot be verified. The CDR3 spans 15 residues. The germline CDR1 and CDR2 sequences are SGHRS and YFSETQ. CDR3 loop: CASNPGTGGLGEQFF.

This clonotype registers medium-sized (0.01 to 0.1%) by frequency. The CDR3 sequence: CASSLGQGAPGKRETF. This rearrangement joins TRBV5-4 to TRBJ1-2; TCRdb designates TRBD1, a call that cannot be tested without DNA. Per germline, CDR1 SGHNT and CDR2 YYREEE (reference sequence). This CDR3 is 16 amino acids long.

The chain recombines TRBV3-1 with TRBJ2-2; the D call of TRBD2 rests on TCRdb alone, since no DNA is present to check it. The CDR3 consists of 18 residues. Germline CDR1 LGHDT, CDR2 YNNKEL (reference sequence). CDR3 sequence: CASDDGYGTSGGTGELFF.

The genes are TRBV20-1 and TRBJ1-6; lacking DNA, the TRBD1 call made by TCRdb goes unchecked. The CDR3 contains 14 residues. CDR1 DFQATT and CDR2 SNEGSKA come from the germline V gene (reference sequence). This chain's CDR3 is CSAELTGGASPLHF.

The J gene is TRBJ1-1, the V gene TRBV25-1; TCRdb names TRBD1, which stays unverified in the absence of DNA. The CDR3 runs 13 residues. Germline CDR1 reads MGHDK; CDR2 reads SYGVNS. The CDR3 sequence is CASNSRRGTEAFF.

Considering frequency, this clonotype is medium-sized (0.01 to 0.1%). The J gene is TRBJ2-7, the V gene TRBV6-2 or TRBV6-3; the TRBD1 assignment by TCRdb is unverifiable without DNA. Germline CDR1 and CDR2: MNHEY and SVGEGT. The CDR3 loop spans 13 amino acids. CDR3 sequence reads: CASSYWQGVEQYF.

The chain combines TRBV7-9 with TRBJ1-3; there is no DNA to check the TCRdb D call of TRBD1. CDR1 is SEHNR and CDR2 is FQNEAQ in the germline V gene (reference sequence). The CDR3 contains 15 residues. The CDR3 is CASSSPRDRRNTIYF.

The gene calls are TRBV27 and TRBJ1-1; TCRdb reports TRBD1, a call that lacks DNA to check it against. CDR1 MNHEY and CDR2 SMNVEV come from the germline V gene (reference sequence). CDR3 length: 16 residues. The CDR3 protein is CASSPGQGILNTEAFF.

The chain links TRBV19 to TRBJ2-7; TCRdb gives TRBD2 as the D gene, but with no DNA this cannot be confirmed. The CDR3 has 14 amino acids. Germline V gene sequence: CDR1 LNHDA, CDR2 SQIVND (reference sequence). CDR3 sequence reads: CASSIGASSYEQYF.

Here the CDR3 reads CAISESWEGSYNEQFF. The rearrangement uses TRBV10-3 and TRBJ2-1; the TCRdb D gene call, TRBD2, has no DNA to confirm it. CDR1 is ENHRY and CDR2 is SYGVKD in the germline V gene. The CDR3 loop spans 16 amino acids.

The chain couples TRBV5-1 to TRBJ2-1. Germline-derived CDR1 and CDR2 are SGHRS and YFSETQ. This CDR3 region has 16 residues. CDR3 amino acids: CASSLDRASSYNEQFF.

This chain links TRBV30 with TRBJ2-7; no DNA is available, so the TRBD2 call from TCRdb remains unchecked. The CDR3 is 11 amino acids. In germline, CDR1 is GTSNPN, CDR2 SVGIG (reference sequence). The CDR3 sequence is CAWETGGEQYF.

This rearrangement joins TRBV6-6 to TRBJ2-5; the TRBD2 assignment by TCRdb is unverifiable without DNA. CDR3 length: 16 amino acids. Per germline, CDR1 MNHNY and CDR2 SVGAGI (reference sequence). The CDR3 reads CASMDLTSGFKETQYF.

This chain uses TRBV20-1 with TRBJ2-1; TCRdb calls TRBD2, which cannot be checked without DNA. The CDR3 has 14 amino acids. The germline CDR1 and CDR2 sequences are DFQATT and SNEGSKA (reference sequence). The CDR3: CSARMAGGYNEQFF.

The chain employs TRBV12-3 or TRBV12-4 and TRBJ2-1; TCRdb's D call, TRBD1, is unchecked because there is no DNA. The length of the CDR3 is 16 residues. This CDR3 reads CASRLGTGGAYNEQFF.

The V gene is TRBV7-8, the J gene TRBJ1-5; TCRdb's D call of TRBD1 is untestable without DNA. Germline loops: CDR1 SGHVS, CDR2 FQNEAQ. This CDR3 region has 15 residues. CDR3 protein: CASSLFSTGRQPQHF.

The CDR3 loop is CASSHETLNTEAFF. The chain carries TRBV4-1 and TRBJ1-1. Germline CDR1 is MGHRA and CDR2 is YSYEKL. CDR3 length: 14 residues.

This clonotype is identified as medium-sized from frequency. This rearrangement joins TRBV7-9 to TRBJ1-3. This CDR3 contains 14 residues. Germline V lookup: CDR1 SEHNR, CDR2 FQNEAQ (reference sequence). The CDR3 sequence: CASSSAYSGNTIYF.